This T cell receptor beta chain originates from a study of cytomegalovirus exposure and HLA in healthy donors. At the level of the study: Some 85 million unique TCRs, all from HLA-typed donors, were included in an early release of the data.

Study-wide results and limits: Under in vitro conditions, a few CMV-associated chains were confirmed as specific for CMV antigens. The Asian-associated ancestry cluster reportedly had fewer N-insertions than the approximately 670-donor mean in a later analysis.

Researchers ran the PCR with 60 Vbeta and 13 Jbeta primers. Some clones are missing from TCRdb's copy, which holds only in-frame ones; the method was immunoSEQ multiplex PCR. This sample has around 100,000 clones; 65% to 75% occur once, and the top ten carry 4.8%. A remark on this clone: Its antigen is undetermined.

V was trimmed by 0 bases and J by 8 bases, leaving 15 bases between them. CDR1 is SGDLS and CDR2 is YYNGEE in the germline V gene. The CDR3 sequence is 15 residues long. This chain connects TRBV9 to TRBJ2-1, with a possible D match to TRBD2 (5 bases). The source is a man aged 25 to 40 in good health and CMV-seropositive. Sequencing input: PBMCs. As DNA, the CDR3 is TGTGCCAGCAGCGTAGTAGCTTACTACGGGGATGAGCAGTTCTTC. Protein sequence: CASSVVAYYGDEQFF.